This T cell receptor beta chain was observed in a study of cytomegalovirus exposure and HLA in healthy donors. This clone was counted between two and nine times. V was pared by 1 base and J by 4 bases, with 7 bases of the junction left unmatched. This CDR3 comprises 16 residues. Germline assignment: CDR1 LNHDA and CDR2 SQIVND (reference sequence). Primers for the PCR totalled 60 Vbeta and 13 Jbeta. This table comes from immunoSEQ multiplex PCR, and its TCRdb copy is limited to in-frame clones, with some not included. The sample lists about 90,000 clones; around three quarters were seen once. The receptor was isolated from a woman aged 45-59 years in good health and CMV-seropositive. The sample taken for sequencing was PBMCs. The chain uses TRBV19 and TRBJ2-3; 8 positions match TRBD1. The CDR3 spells CASSIVTGGGPDTQYF. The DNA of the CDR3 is TGTGCCAGTAGTATAGTTACAGGGGGAGGACCAGATACGCAGTATTTT.